Shown below are 29 T cell receptor beta chains from a single sample sequenced in a study of shared T cell receptors in the human thymus (dated by TCRdb to about 2021). Libraries were prepared through the immunoSEQ multiplex PCR assay. TCRdb mirrors the immuneACCESS table, restricted to in-frame sequences. Some clones are absent from its copies; in checked studies, under half trace to an unresolved V gene, and the reason for the others is unknown. In all, the sample holds 720,000 or so clones, and roughly 85% of those were seen once. In total, the top ten clones hold more than 0.01% of the sample. These records were also assigned to another study, of human thymus T cells.

The sample was thymocytes. The receptors were gathered from a girl under two years old with a congenital heart defect. Donor details come from another sample of the same person, matched by shared clones.

This clone turned up a few times. The rearrangement uses TRBV27 and TRBJ1-3; D is uncertain. CDR3 length: 16 residues. Trimming took off 5 bases at V and 4 bases at J, with 18 bases between the two ends. Germline V gene data show CDR1 as MNHEY and CDR2 as SMNVEV (reference sequence). CDR3 in DNA: TGTGCCAGCAGTCCCGAGGCAGCCAAACGGGGAAACACCATATATTTT. This gives the protein CASSPEAAKRGNTIYF.

The rearrangement uses TRBV7-2 and TRBJ1-1; 7 nucleotides match TRBD1. The CDR3 is 16 residues long. Germline values: CDR1 SGHTA, CDR2 FQGNSA. Trimming took 4 bases from V and 1 from J; bases not matched to a gene: 9. CDR3 region: CASSSRRGSTNTEAFF. DNA of the CDR3: TGTGCCAGCAGCTCCCGCAGGGGGTCAACGAACACTGAAGCTTTCTTT.

This chain's CDR3 is CASTLSGRTEKEFF. For the CDR3, the DNA is TGTGCCAGCACCCTAAGTGGGAGAACGGAAAAAGAGTTCTTC. The chain is built from TRBV2 and TRBJ2-1, with D tentatively TRBD2 (5 bases). The CDR3 is 14 amino acids. V gave up 7 bases and J gave up 14 bases, with 24 bases separating them. Germline CDR1 SNHLY, CDR2 FYNNEI.

The chain joins TRBV29-1 to TRBJ1-1; D not certain. The germline V gene has CDR1 SQVTM and CDR2 ANQGSEA. The CDR3 is 14 amino acids. V gave up 3 bases and J gave up 0 bases, with 11 bases separating them. In DNA form, the CDR3 reads TGCAGCGTTGACATGAGGCAGCTGAACACTGAAGCTTTCTTT. Translation gives CSVDMRQLNTEAFF.

This clone was observed a single time. The rearrangement joins TRBV7-2 to TRBJ1-2, with unresolved D. The germline V and J ends were trimmed by 1 base and 4 bases, with 7 bases remaining between them. CDR1 SGHTA and CDR2 FQGNSA come from the germline V gene. The CDR3 is 13 residues long. Written as DNA, the CDR3 is TGTGCCAGCAGCTTAGAGAGGGTCTATGGCTACACCTTC. Protein sequence: CASSLERVYGYTF.

This chain uses TRBV6-6 with TRBJ1-6; unclear D gene. The germline CDR1 and CDR2 sequences are MNHNY and SVGAGI (reference sequence). V lost 7 bases and J lost 13, with 17 bases in between. CDR3 length equals 13 residues. CDR3 nucleotide sequence: TGTGCCAGCACCTACCCGGGTCCCAAGCCCCTCCACTTT. Its protein is CASTYPGPKPLHF.

Only one count was recorded for this clone. The chain uses TRBV11-2 and TRBJ2-7; 8 bases line up with TRBD1. CDR1 and CDR2 (germline): SGHAT, FQNNGV. The CDR3 runs to 14 residues. V lost 6 bases and J lost 4; bases outside the gene matches: 8. CDR3 residues: CASSLDRVFYEQYF. The CDR3 bases are TGTGCCAGCAGTTTGGACAGGGTCTTTTACGAGCAGTACTTC.

CDR3: CASSQGTQPTYEQYF. The CDR3 nucleotides are TGCGCCAGCAGCCAAGGGACACAACCTACCTACGAGCAGTACTTC. The chain couples TRBV4-1 to TRBJ2-7; TRBD1 might be the D (5 bases). V lost 1 base, J lost 2 bases, and 12 bases lay in between. This CDR3 has 15 amino acids. The germline V gene has CDR1 MGHRA and CDR2 YSYEKL.

The chain combines TRBV5-4 with TRBJ2-5, with D possibly matching TRBD2 (6 bases). The CDR3 sequence is 16 residues long. Trimming cost V 0 bases and J 4 bases, with 16 bases left between them. CDR1 SGHNT and CDR2 YYREEE come from the germline V gene (reference sequence). The CDR3 is CASSLGLAVRGETQYF. CDR3 bases: TGTGCCAGCAGCTTGGGGTTAGCGGTCCGAGGAGAGACCCAGTACTTC.

The rearrangement joins TRBV2 to TRBJ2-2, with D hard to call. Per the germline V gene, CDR1 is SNHLY and CDR2 is FYNNEI. This CDR3 comprises 11 residues. Trimming cost V 6 bases and J 8 bases, with 7 bases left between them. The CDR3 DNA is TGTGCCAGCAGAGAGGCGGGGGAGCTGTTTTTT. The encoded protein is CASREAGELFF.

The chain's CDR3 is CASSVDQIAGAERNTDTQYF. CDR3 in DNA: TGTGCCAGCAGCGTGGATCAAATAGCGGGGGCTGAGCGGAATACAGATACGCAGTATTTT. The chain couples TRBV9 to TRBJ2-3, with TRBD2 matching over 9 bases. CDR1 SGDLS and CDR2 YYNGEE come from the germline V gene. This CDR3 is 20 amino acids long. The junction had 19 bases not matched to a gene; V was cut back by 2 bases and J by 3 bases.

The chain combines TRBV10-2 with TRBJ2-3, with 7 positions matching TRBD1. The CDR3 consists of 15 residues. Losses at the gene ends were 4 bases for V and 3 bases for J; bases not matched to a gene: 7. Looked up from germline, CDR1 is WSHSY and CDR2 is SAAADI. For the CDR3, the DNA is TGCGCCAGCAGTGGTAGGGGGCCCGTTACAGATACGCAGTATTTT. This encodes CASSGRGPVTDTQYF.

The chain is built from TRBV2 and TRBJ2-7; D perhaps matches TRBD1 (6 bases). This CDR3 is built from 15 residues. Trimming took 7 bases from V and 3 from J, leaving 19 bases between them. Germline V gives CDR1 SNHLY, CDR2 FYNNEI. The CDR3: CASNDDRRTYYEQYF. The CDR3 nucleotides read TGTGCCAGCAACGACGACAGGAGGACATACTACGAGCAGTACTTC.

The V gene is TRBV30, the J gene TRBJ1-4; 10 nucleotides line up with TRBD1. V was pared by 4 bases and J by 0 bases, with 14 bases of the junction left unmatched. The CDR3 has 19 residues. The germline V gene encodes CDR1 GTSNPN and CDR2 SVGIG (reference sequence). CDR3 coding DNA: TGTGCCTGGACTCTCGAGGGACAGGGGACATTTCCAACTAATGAAAAACTGTTTTTT. It translates to CAWTLEGQGTFPTNEKLFF.

J is TRBJ1-6 and V is TRBV9; D is ambiguous. V lost 0 bases and J 5 bases, leaving 15 bases between the germline ends. The germline CDR1 and CDR2 sequences are SGDLS and YYNGEE. This CDR3 is 17 amino acids long. Written as DNA, the CDR3 is TGTGCCAGCAGCGTAGACGAGGTTGCGGGCGATAATTCACCCCTCCACTTT. Translation gives CASSVDEVAGDNSPLHF.

This clone was seen just once. The chain joins TRBV20-1 to TRBJ1-4; the D is unclear. Per the germline V gene, CDR1 is DFQATT and CDR2 is SNEGSKA (reference sequence). V was shortened by 4 bases and J by 9 bases, with 9 bases between the two germline ends. This CDR3 has 11 residues. The chain's CDR3 is CSAKPGQKLFF. Written as DNA, the CDR3 is TGCAGTGCTAAACCTGGGCAAAAACTGTTTTTT.

V is TRBV29-1 and J is TRBJ1-4, with D tentatively TRBD1 (5 bases). Germline CDR1 SQVTM, CDR2 ANQGSEA. The CDR3 covers 12 residues. Trimming removed 4 bases at V and 4 bases at J, with 7 bases between. The CDR3 here is CSVGQLNEKLFF. The CDR3 nucleotides read TGCAGCGTTGGACAGCTTAATGAAAAACTGTTTTTT.

The chain has TRBV27 and TRBJ1-5; 12 bases are a match to TRBD1. This CDR3 has 18 amino acids. J gave up 3 bases and V 5 bases, and 11 bases lay outside the gene matches. CDR1 is MNHEY, CDR2 SMNVEV, per germline (reference sequence). The chain's CDR3 is CASSPLPGQGASNQPQHF. Here the CDR3 DNA reads TGTGCCAGCAGTCCATTACCGGGACAGGGGGCATCCAATCAGCCCCAGCATTTT.

The rearrangement links TRBV6-5 to TRBJ1-3; 7 nucleotides align to TRBD1. Germline assignment: CDR1 MNHEY and CDR2 SVGAGI. The J segment lost 2 bases and the V segment lost 6 bases, leaving 7 bases of the junction unmatched. The CDR3 length is 15 residues. CDR3 in amino acids: CASRLLGQAGNTIYF. The CDR3 DNA sequence: TGTGCCAGCAGACTACTTGGACAGGCTGGAAACACCATATATTTT.

The chain carries TRBV6-6 and TRBJ1-1; D gene unclear. This CDR3 region has 13 residues. V was trimmed by 2 bases and J by 2 bases, leaving 6 bases between them. The V gene's germline CDR1 is MNHNY and CDR2 SVGAGI (reference sequence). CDR3 coding DNA: TGTGCCAGCAGTTACCCGTTTAACACTGAAGCTTTCTTT. Amino acid sequence: CASSYPFNTEAFF.

CDR3 in amino acids: CASSLGFPGVSYNSPLHF. The CDR3 DNA reads as TGTGCCAGCAGCTTAGGATTTCCAGGGGTCTCCTATAATTCACCCCTCCACTTT. This chain uses TRBV7-9 with TRBJ1-6; D perhaps matches TRBD1 (6 bases). This CDR3 comprises 18 residues. V shed 1 base and J shed 0 bases, with 13 bases lying between them. Germline CDR1 is SEHNR and CDR2 is FQNEAQ (reference sequence).

The chain recombines TRBV6-1 with TRBJ1-1; D perhaps matches TRBD1 (5 bases). CDR3 length: 16 amino acids. Per germline, CDR1 MNHNS and CDR2 SASEGT. Between the trimmed V and J ends, which lost 3 bases and 0 bases, there was a span of 14 bases. In DNA form, the CDR3 reads TGTGCCAGCAGTGACAGGGAGGTCCTCATGAACACTGAAGCTTTCTTT. It specifies CASSDREVLMNTEAFF.

The chain carries TRBV29-1 and TRBJ2-7; TRBD1 matches at 7 bases. V lost 2 bases to trimming and J lost 4 bases; unmatched junction nucleotides: 5. CDR3 size: 13 residues. Germline CDR1 reads SQVTM; CDR2 reads ANQGSEA. CDR3 residues: CSVESGTAYEQYF. As DNA, the CDR3 is TGCAGCGTTGAATCCGGGACAGCTTACGAGCAGTACTTC.

The gene calls are TRBV28 and TRBJ2-7, with TRBD1 matching over 8 bases. The germline gives CDR1 MDHEN, CDR2 SYDVKM. V was pared by 5 bases and J by 2 bases, with 14 bases of the junction left unmatched. The CDR3 is 17 residues long. Here the CDR3 DNA reads TGTGCCAGCAGTCAGGGGGCACGTGTAGGGCTAGCCTACGAGCAGTACTTC. Translating gives CASSQGARVGLAYEQYF. Full variable domain (missing parts from reference TRBV28 and TRBJ2-7): DVKVTQSSRYLVKRTGEKVFLECVQDMDHENMFWYRQDPGLGLRLIYFSYDVKMKEKGDIPEGYSVSREKKERFSLILESASTNQTSMYLCASSQGARVGLAYEQYFGPGTRLTVT.

This chain links TRBV7-2 with TRBJ2-3, with 15 nucleotides matching TRBD2. This CDR3 spans 18 amino acids. Germline trimming cut 5 bases from V and 5 bases from J; bases unmatched to any gene: 11. Germline V gene sequence: CDR1 SGHTA, CDR2 FQGNSA. CDR3 DNA: TGTGCCAGCAGCCCCGGACTAGCGGGGGGGCGTGAGATAGATACGCAGTATTTT. Its protein product is CASSPGLAGGREIDTQYF.

In its sample, this clone was seen once. The chain employs TRBV21-1 and TRBJ1-2. TRBV21-1 is a documented pseudogene. This CDR3 contains 16 residues. CDR3 amino acids: CASSKALRTEDYGYTF. CDR3 coding DNA: TGTGCCAGCAGCAAAGCCCTCAGGACGGAGGACTATGGCTACACCTTC.

The J gene is TRBJ1-2, the V gene TRBV28; 7 nucleotides agree with TRBD1. Germline V gives CDR1 MDHEN, CDR2 SYDVKM. V trimming: 6 bases; J trimming: 6 bases; junction bases outside the gene matches: 10. The CDR3 runs 14 residues. This CDR3 is CASRAGQSRNGYTF. The CDR3 DNA follows: TGTGCCAGCAGGGCGGGACAGTCAAGGAATGGCTACACCTTC.

V usage is TRBV4-3 and J usage is TRBJ2-1; D may be TRBD2 (5 bases). Germline lookup yields CDR1 LGHNA and CDR2 YSLEER. There are 20 residues in the CDR3. V lost 3 bases to trimming and J lost 8 bases, with 32 bases between them. CDR3 DNA: TGCGCCAGCAGCCAGCCCACAACCCCGTGGACGGAGGCACGTGGGGATGAGCAGTTCTTC. Protein sequence: CASSQPTTPWTEARGDEQFF.

The rearrangement links TRBV6-1 to TRBJ2-7, with 7 bases fitting TRBD2. This CDR3 is built from 14 residues. In germline, CDR1 is MNHNS, CDR2 SASEGT. Trimming at V came to 5 bases and at J to 5 bases, leaving 9 bases not matched to a gene. The chain's CDR3 is CASSRGLVTNEQYF. The CDR3 nucleotides are TGTGCCAGCAGTAGAGGACTAGTTACTAACGAGCAGTACTTC.